This note documents a single T cell receptor (beta chain) sequence. Its antigen is unidentified. From the reads, TCRdb called clonotypes with MiXCR, one entry per CDR3 protein. In the table there are roughly 500,000 distinct CDR3 sequences, roughly 34% of which are singletons. This sample is drawn from a study of T cell repertoires in cytomegalovirus infection. About the research overall: Public TCR beta signatures were indicative of both CMV infection and a matching HLA type.

This CDR3 is built from 14 residues. The V end was cut by 6 bases, the J end by 4 bases, with 13 bases between. Germline V lookup: CDR1 SNHLY, CDR2 FYNNEI. The gene calls are TRBV2 and TRBJ1-5, with D perhaps TRBD1 (6 bases). This material consisted of cultured PBMCs, taken from culture after CMV antigen stimulation. The receptor was derived from a human donor in good health (CMV status not recorded). Some clones in this sample may be carry-over from other donors' samples. The CDR3 DNA sequence: TGTGCCAGCAGAAAGACAGGAAGTAATCAGCCCCAGCATTTT. Translated, it gives CASRKTGSNQPQHF.